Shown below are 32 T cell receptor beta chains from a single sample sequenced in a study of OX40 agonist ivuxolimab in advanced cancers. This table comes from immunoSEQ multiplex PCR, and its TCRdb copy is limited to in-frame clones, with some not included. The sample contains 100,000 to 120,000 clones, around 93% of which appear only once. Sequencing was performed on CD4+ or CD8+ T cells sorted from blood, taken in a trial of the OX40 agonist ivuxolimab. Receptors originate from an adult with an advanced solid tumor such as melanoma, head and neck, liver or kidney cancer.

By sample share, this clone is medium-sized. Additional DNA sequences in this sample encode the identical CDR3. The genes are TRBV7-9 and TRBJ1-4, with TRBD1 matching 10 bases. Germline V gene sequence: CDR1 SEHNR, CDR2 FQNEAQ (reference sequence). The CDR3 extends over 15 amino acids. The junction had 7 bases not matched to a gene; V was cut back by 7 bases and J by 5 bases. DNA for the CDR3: TGTGCCAGCACCTCCGGACAGGGGGGGAATGAAAAACTGTTTTTT. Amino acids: CASTSGQGGNEKLFF.

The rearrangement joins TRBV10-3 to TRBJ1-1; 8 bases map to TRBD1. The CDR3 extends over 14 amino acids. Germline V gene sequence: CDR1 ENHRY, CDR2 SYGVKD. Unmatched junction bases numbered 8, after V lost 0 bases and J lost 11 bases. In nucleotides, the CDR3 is TGTGCCATCAGTGAGTCCCCAGGGGACAGGAGCGCTTTCTTT. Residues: CAISESPGDRSAFF.

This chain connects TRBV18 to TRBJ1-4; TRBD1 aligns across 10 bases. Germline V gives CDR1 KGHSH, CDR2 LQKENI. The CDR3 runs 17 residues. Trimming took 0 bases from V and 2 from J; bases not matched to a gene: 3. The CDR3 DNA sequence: TGTGCCAGCTCACCACCGGGACAGGGGTTTACTAATGAAAAACTGTTTTTT. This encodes CASSPPGQGFTNEKLFF. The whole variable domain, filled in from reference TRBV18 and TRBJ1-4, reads NAGVMQNPRHLVRRRGQEARLRCSPMKGHSHVYWYRQLPEEGLKFMVYLQKENIIDESGMPKERFSAEFPKEGPSILRIQQVVRGDSAAYFCASSPPGQGFTNEKLFFGSGTQLSVL.

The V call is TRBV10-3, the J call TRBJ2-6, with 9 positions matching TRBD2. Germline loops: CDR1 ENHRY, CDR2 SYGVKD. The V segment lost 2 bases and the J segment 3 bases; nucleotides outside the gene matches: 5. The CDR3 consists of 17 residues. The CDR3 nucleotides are TGTGCCATCAGTGAGCTAGCGGGGTTGGGTGGGGCCAACGTCCTGACTTTC. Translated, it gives CAISELAGLGGANVLTF.

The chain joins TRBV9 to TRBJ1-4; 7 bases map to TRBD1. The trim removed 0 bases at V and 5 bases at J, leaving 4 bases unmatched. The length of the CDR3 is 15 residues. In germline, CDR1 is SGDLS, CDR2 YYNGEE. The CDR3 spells CASSVATDRNEKLFF. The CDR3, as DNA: TGTGCCAGCAGCGTAGCCACGGACAGGAATGAAAAACTGTTTTTT.

The CDR3 reads CASGPTGHSYNEQFF. In DNA, the CDR3 is TGTGCCAGCGGCCCGACAGGCCACTCCTACAATGAGCAGTTCTTC. J is TRBJ2-1 and V is TRBV27, with D maybe TRBD1 (6 bases). V was trimmed by 8 bases and J by 0 bases, leaving 14 bases between them. The CDR3 extends over 15 amino acids. CDR1 and CDR2 from the germline V gene are MNHEY and SMNVEV (reference sequence).

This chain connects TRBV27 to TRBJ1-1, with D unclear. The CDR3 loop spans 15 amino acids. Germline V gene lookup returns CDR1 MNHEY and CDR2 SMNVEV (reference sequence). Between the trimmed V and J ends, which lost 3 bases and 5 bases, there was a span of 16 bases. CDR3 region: CASSFRRGWSTEAFF. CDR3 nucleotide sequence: TGTGCCAGCAGTTTTCGGCGGGGATGGAGTACTGAAGCTTTCTTT.

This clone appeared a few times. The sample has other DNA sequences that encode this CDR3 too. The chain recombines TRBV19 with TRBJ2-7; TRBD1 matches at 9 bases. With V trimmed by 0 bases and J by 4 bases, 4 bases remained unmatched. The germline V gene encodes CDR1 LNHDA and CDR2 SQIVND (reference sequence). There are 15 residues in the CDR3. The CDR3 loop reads CASSIDPDRGYEQYF. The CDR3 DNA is TGTGCCAGTAGTATAGATCCGGACAGGGGATACGAGCAGTACTTC.

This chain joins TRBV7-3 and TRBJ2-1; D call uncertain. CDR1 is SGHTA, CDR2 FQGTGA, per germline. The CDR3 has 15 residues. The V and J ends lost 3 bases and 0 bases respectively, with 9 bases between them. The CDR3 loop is CASSFLSSSYNEQFF. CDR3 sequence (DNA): TGTGCCAGCAGCTTTCTCTCGAGCTCCTACAATGAGCAGTTCTTC.

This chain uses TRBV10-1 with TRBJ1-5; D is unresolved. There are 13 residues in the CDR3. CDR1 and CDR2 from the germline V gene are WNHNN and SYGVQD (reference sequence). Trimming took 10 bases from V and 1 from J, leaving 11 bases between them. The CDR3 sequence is CATSVGSNQPQHF. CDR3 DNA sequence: TGCGCCACCTCGGTGGGGAGCAATCAGCCCCAGCATTTT.

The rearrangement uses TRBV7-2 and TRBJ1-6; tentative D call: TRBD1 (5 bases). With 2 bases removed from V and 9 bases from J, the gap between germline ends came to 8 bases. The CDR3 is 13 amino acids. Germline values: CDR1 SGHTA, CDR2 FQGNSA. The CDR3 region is CASSLTGGSPLHF. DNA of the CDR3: TGTGCCAGCAGCTTAACTGGGGGTTCACCCCTCCACTTT.

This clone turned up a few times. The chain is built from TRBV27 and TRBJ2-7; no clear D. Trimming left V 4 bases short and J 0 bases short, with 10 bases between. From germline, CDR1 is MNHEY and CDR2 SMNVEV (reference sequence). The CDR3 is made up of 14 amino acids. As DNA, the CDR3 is TGTGCCAGCAGTTCATACGTAGGCTCCTACGAGCAGTACTTC. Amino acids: CASSSYVGSYEQYF.

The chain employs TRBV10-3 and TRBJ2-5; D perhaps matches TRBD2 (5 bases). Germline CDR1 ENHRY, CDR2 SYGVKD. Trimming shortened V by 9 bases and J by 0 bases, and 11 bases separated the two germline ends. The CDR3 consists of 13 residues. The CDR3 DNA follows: TGTGCCATACGGGGAGCAGACCAAGAGACCCAGTACTTC. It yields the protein CAIRGADQETQYF.

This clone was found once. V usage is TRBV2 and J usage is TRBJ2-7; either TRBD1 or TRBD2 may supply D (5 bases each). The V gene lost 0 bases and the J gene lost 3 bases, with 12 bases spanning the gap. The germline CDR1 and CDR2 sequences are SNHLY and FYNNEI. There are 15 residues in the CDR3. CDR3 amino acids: CASSEASGGLYEQYF. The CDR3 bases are TGTGCCAGCAGTGAAGCATCTGGGGGTCTCTACGAGCAGTACTTC.

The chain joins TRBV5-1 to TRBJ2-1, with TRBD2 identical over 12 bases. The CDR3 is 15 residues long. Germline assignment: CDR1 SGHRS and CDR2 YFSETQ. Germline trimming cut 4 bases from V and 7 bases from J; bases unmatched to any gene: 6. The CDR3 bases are TGCGCCAGCAGCACGACTAGCGGGAGAGTGAATGAGCAGTTCTTC. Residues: CASSTTSGRVNEQFF.

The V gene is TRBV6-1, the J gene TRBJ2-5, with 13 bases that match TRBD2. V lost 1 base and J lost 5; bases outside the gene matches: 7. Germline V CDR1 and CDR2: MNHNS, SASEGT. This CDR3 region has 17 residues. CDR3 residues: CASSEGETSGGYETQYF. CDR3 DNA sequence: TGTGCCAGCAGTGAAGGGGAGACTAGCGGGGGGTATGAGACCCAGTACTTC.

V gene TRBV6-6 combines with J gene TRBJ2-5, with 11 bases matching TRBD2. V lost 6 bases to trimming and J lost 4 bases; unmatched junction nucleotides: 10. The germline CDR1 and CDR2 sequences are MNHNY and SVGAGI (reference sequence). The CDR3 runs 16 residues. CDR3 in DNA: TGTGCCAGCAGACCCCAAGGACTAGCGGGCGGAGAGACCCAGTACTTC. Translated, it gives CASRPQGLAGGETQYF.

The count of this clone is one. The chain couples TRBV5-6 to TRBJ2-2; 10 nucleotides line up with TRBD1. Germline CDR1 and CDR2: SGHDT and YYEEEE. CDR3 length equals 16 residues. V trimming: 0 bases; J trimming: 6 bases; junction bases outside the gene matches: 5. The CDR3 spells CASSLVDRGRSGELFF. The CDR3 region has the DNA TGTGCCAGCAGCTTGGTCGACAGGGGGCGTTCCGGGGAGCTGTTTTTT.

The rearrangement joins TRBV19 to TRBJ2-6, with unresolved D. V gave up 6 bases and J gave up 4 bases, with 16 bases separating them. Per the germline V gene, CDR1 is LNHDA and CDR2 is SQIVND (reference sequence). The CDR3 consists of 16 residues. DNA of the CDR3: TGTGCCAGTAGGGAATACGGCGATTCCGGGGCCAACGTCCTGACTTTC. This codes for CASREYGDSGANVLTF.

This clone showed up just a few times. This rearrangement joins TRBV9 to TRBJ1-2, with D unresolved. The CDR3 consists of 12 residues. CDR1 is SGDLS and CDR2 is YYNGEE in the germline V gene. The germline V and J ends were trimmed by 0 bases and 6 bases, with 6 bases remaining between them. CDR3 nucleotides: TGTGCCAGCAGCGTAGGAATCGATGGCTACACCTTC. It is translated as CASSVGIDGYTF. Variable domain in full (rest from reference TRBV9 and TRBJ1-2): DSGVTQTPKHLITATGQRVTLRCSPRSGDLSVYWYQQSLDQGLQFLIQYYNGEERAKGNILERFSAQQFPDLHSELNLSSLELGDSALYFCASSVGIDGYTFGSGTRLTVV.

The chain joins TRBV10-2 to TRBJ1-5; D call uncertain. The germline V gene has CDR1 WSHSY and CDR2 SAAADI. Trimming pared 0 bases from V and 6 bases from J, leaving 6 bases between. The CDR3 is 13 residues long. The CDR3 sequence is CASSESKVQPQHF. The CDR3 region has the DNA TGCGCCAGCAGTGAGTCGAAAGTTCAGCCCCAGCATTTT.

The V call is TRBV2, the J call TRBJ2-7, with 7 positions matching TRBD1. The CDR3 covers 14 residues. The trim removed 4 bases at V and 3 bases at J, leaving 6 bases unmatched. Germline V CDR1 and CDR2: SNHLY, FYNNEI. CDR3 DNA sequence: TGTGCCAGCAGTGGGGGACAGAACCTCTACGAGCAGTACTTC. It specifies CASSGGQNLYEQYF.

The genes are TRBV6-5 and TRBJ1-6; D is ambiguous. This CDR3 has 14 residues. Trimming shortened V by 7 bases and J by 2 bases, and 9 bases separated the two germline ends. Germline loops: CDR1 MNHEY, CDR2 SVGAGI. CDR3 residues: CASTTEPYNSPLHF. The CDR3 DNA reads TGTGCCAGCACCACAGAACCCTATAATTCACCCCTCCACTTT.

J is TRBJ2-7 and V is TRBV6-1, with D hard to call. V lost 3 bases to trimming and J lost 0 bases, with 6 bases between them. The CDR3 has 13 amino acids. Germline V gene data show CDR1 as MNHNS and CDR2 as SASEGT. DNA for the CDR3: TGTGCCAGCAGTGACGGCTTCTCCTACGAGCAGTACTTC. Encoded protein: CASSDGFSYEQYF.

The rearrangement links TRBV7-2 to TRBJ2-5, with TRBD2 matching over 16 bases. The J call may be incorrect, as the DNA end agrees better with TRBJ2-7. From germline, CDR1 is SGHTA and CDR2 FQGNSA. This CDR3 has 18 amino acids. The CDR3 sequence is CASSLRGLAGGTSYEQYF. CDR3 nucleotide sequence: TGTGCCAGCAGCTTACGGGGACTAGCGGGAGGGACCTCCTACGAGCAGTACTTC.

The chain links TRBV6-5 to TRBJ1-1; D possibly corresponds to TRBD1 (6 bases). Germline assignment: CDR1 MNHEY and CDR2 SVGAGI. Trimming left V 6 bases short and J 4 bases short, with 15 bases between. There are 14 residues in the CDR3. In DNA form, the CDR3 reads TGTGCCAGCAGAGCCTCACAGGGATCCACTGAAGCTTTCTTT. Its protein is CASRASQGSTEAFF.

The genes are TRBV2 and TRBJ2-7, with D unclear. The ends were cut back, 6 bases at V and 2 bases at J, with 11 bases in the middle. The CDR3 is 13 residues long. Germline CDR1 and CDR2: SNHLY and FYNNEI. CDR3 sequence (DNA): TGTGCCAGCAGGTCCATCCGGCCCTACGAGCAGTACTTC. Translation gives CASRSIRPYEQYF.

The CDR3 nucleotides read TGTGCCAGCAGTTACGGGACTGAAGCTTTCTTT. Translated: CASSYGTEAFF. The chain links TRBV6-6 to TRBJ1-1; D gene uncertain. The germline CDR1 and CDR2 sequences are MNHNY and SVGAGI (reference sequence). This CDR3 region has 11 residues. V dropped 2 bases and J dropped 5 bases, with 3 bases sitting between them.

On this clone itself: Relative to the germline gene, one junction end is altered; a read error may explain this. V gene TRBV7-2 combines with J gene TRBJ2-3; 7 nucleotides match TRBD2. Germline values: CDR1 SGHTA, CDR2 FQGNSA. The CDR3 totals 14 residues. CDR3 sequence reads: CASSLAVHTDTQYF. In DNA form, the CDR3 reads TGTGCCAGCAGCCTAGCGGTTCATACAGATACGCAGTATTTT.

The CDR3 here is CASGGQGIGEQYF. The CDR3 DNA reads TGTGCCAGCGGTGGACAGGGTATAGGCGAGCAGTACTTC. The chain combines TRBV7-9 with TRBJ2-7; the match to TRBD1 covers 8 bases. J was trimmed by 6 bases and V by 8 bases; bases with no gene match: 9. Germline CDR1 reads SEHNR; CDR2 reads FQNEAQ (reference sequence). The CDR3 has 13 amino acids.

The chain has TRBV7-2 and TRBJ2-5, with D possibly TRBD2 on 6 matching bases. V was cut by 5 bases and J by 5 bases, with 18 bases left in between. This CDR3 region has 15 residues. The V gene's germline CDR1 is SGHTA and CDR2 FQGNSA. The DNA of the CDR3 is TGTGCCAGCAGCCTAACCCTTGGGGGGAGGGAGACCCAGTACTTC. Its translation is CASSLTLGGRETQYF. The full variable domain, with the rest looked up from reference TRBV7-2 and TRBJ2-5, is GAGVSQSPSNKVTEKGKDVELRCDPISGHTALYWYRQSLGQGLEFLIYFQGNSAPDKSGLPSDRFSAERTGGSVSTLTIQRTQQEDSAVYLCASSLTLGGRETQYFGPGTRLLVL.

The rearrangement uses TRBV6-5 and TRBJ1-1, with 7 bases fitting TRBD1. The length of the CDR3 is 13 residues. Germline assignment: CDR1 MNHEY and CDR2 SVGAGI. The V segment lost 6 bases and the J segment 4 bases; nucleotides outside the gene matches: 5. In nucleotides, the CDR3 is TGTGCCAGCAGACTGACAGGGTTCACTGAAGCTTTCTTT. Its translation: CASRLTGFTEAFF.